What follows are 15 T cell receptor beta chains derived from one specimen sequenced in a study of T cells in Graves' hyperthyroidism and ophthalmopathy. Using RNA transcripts as the source, TCR beta CDR3 regions were amplified. Initially, a first-round RT-PCR of the TCR CDR3 employed the HTBI primer set. TCRdb recomputed calls from the multiplex PCR reads with MiXCR, one row per CDR3 protein. The sample shows a few hundred thousand distinct CDR3 sequences, around 22% of them seen only once. Source material: blood. These receptors originate from a man aged 30-40 years with Graves' ophthalmopathy.

The V and J genes are TRBV12-3 or TRBV12-4 and TRBJ1-5, with 7 bases identical to TRBD1. This CDR3 is 16 amino acids long. With 1 base clipped from V and 0 bases from J, the junction kept 3 bases outside the gene matches. CDR3 in DNA: TGTGCCAGCAGTTTAGGACAGGGACTTAGCAATCAGCCCCAGCATTTT. It encodes CASSLGQGLSNQPQHF.

The chain uses TRBV12-3 or TRBV12-4 and TRBJ2-7, with D tentatively TRBD1 or TRBD2 (5 bases each). Trimming stripped 5 bases from V and 5 bases from J, with 16 bases between. The CDR3 is 14 amino acids. CDR3 loop: CASSPPLRGHEQYF. CDR3 bases: TGTGCCAGCAGTCCCCCGTTGAGGGGCCACGAGCAGTACTTC.

As DNA, the CDR3 is TGTGCCAGCAGTCCTCTTGCGGGGACTTCACCCCTCCACTTT. As protein: CASSPLAGTSPLHF. The chain links TRBV12-3 or TRBV12-4 to TRBJ1-6; D possibly corresponds to TRBD1 (5 bases). V lost 5 bases and J 9 bases, leaving 14 bases between the germline ends. CDR3 length: 14 amino acids.

The chain joins TRBV11-3 to TRBJ2-2; D not certain. The germline V gene encodes CDR1 SGHNT and CDR2 YENEEA. V dropped 7 bases and J dropped 3 bases, with 9 bases sitting between them. This CDR3 has 13 amino acids. The CDR3 coding sequence is TGTGCCAGCACCCCTCCGTACACCGGGGAGCTGTTTTTT. Translating it yields CASTPPYTGELFF.

There are many counts of this clonotype. CDR3 sequence (DNA): TGTGCCACAGGGGTCACCTATGGCTACACCTTC. As protein: CATGVTYGYTF. V usage is TRBV28 and J usage is TRBJ1-2; D possibly corresponds to TRBD1 (6 bases). Between the trimmed V and J ends, which lost 10 bases and 4 bases, there was a span of 10 bases. This CDR3 has 11 residues. Germline-derived CDR1 and CDR2 are MDHEN and SYDVKM.

This chain joins TRBV2 and TRBJ1-2, with D tentatively TRBD1 (5 bases). CDR1 is SNHLY and CDR2 is FYNNEI in the germline V gene. The CDR3 is 14 amino acids. The V end lost 7 bases, the J end lost 4 bases, and 16 bases lay between the germline ends. CDR3 protein: CASTKGTRSYGYTF. CDR3 coding DNA: TGTGCCAGCACTAAGGGGACGAGATCCTATGGCTACACCTTC.

This clonotype was observed many times. This chain uses TRBV27 with TRBJ2-7; no reliable D call. The germline gives CDR1 MNHEY, CDR2 SMNVEV (reference sequence). V lost 8 bases to trimming and J lost 3 bases, with 14 bases between them. The CDR3 is 13 residues long. CDR3 amino acids: CASGVGWGYEQYF. DNA for the CDR3: TGTGCCAGCGGGGTCGGCTGGGGCTACGAGCAGTACTTC.

The chain uses TRBV7-2 and TRBJ2-1; D is ambiguous. Looked up from germline, CDR1 is SGHTA and CDR2 is FQGNSA. The V gene lost 1 base and the J gene lost 4 bases, with 8 bases spanning the gap. This CDR3 spans 14 amino acids. Here the CDR3 reads CASSLGWGYNEQFF. In DNA form, the CDR3 reads TGTGCCAGCAGCTTAGGATGGGGTTACAATGAGCAGTTCTTC.

At least ten counts were recorded for this clonotype. The V gene is TRBV5-1, the J gene TRBJ1-1; tentatively, D is TRBD1 (5 bases). The V gene lost 1 base and the J gene lost 7 bases, with 11 bases spanning the gap. Germline V gene data show CDR1 as SGHRS and CDR2 as YFSETQ. The CDR3 is 13 amino acids. The CDR3 spells CASSLNQGSEAFF. The CDR3 DNA follows: TGCGCCAGCAGCTTGAATCAGGGCAGTGAAGCTTTCTTT.

V gene TRBV30 combines with J gene TRBJ2-5; no reliable D call. V was trimmed by 0 bases and J by 5 bases, leaving 7 bases between them. This CDR3 spans 12 amino acids. CDR1 and CDR2 from the germline V gene are GTSNPN and SVGIG (reference sequence). CDR3 in amino acids: CAWSVWSETQYF. The CDR3 DNA is TGTGCCTGGAGTGTTTGGTCGGAGACCCAGTACTTC.

The V call is TRBV19, the J call TRBJ2-1, with 10 bases lining up with TRBD2. Germline trimming cut 6 bases from V and 6 bases from J; bases unmatched to any gene: 5. The germline gives CDR1 LNHDA, CDR2 SQIVND (reference sequence). This CDR3 is built from 14 residues. CDR3 bases: TGTGCCAGTAGATCTAGCGGGAGTGGCAATGAGCAGTTCTTC. It codes for CASRSSGSGNEQFF.

This clonotype was observed a few times. The chain combines TRBV20-1 with TRBJ2-5, with D hard to call. The CDR3 is 13 residues long. With 1 base removed from V and 1 base from J, the gap between germline ends came to 7 bases. Germline CDR1 and CDR2: DFQATT and SNEGSKA (reference sequence). CDR3 residues: CSARVPPQETQYF. In nucleotides, the CDR3 is TGCAGTGCTAGAGTGCCCCCCCAAGAGACCCAGTACTTC.

V usage is TRBV19 and J usage is TRBJ2-7; no firm D call. CDR1 LNHDA and CDR2 SQIVND come from the germline V gene (reference sequence). The CDR3 runs to 13 residues. V was pared by 5 bases and J by 0 bases, with 8 bases between. CDR3 amino acids: CASSFASSYEQYF. CDR3 coding DNA: TGTGCCAGTAGTTTCGCTAGCTCCTACGAGCAGTACTTC. Variable domain in full (rest from reference TRBV19 and TRBJ2-7): DGGITQSPKYLFRKEGQNVTLSCEQNLNHDAMYWYRQDPGQGLRLIYYSQIVNDFQKGDIAEGYSVSREKKESFPLTVTSAQKNPTAFYLCASSFASSYEQYFGPGTRLTVT.

This clonotype was counted many times. The chain carries TRBV5-1 and TRBJ1-1; possible D gene TRBD1, 5 bases. The CDR3 totals 15 residues. Germline V gives CDR1 SGHRS, CDR2 YFSETQ. V was clipped by 1 base and J by 1 base, with 11 bases between them. The CDR3 DNA is TGCGCCAGCAGCTTGTCTGGGGGATCGAACACTGAAGCTTTCTTT. It is translated as CASSLSGGSNTEAFF.

Remarks on this clonotype: This may come from a read error, since a much larger clone is one base off. The rearrangement uses TRBV7-8 and TRBJ2-7; TRBD2 agrees at 11 bases. The CDR3 loop spans 14 amino acids. CDR1 and CDR2 (germline): SGHVS, FQNEAQ. Trimming cost V 4 bases and J 3 bases; bases outside gene matches: 2. The DNA of the CDR3 is TGTGCCAGCAGCTCGGGACTAGCGGTCTACGAGCAGTACTTC. This codes for CASSSGLAVYEQYF.